This TCR beta chain was recovered during a study of beta chain features in type 1 diabetes. Study results and limitations: Among patients with Type 1 diabetes, TCRB CDR3s were moderately but significantly shorter in every one of the four CD4+ subsets.

Per the germline V gene, CDR1 is SGHVS and CDR2 is FQNEAQ. Trimming removed 5 bases from V and 4 bases from J; junction bases left unmatched: 15. CDR3 length: 18 amino acids. The entirety of the isolated RNA underwent reverse transcription, so expressed TCRB transcripts were sequenced. Only in-frame clones appear in the TCRdb table, and some are missing; sequencing was by immunoSEQ multiplex PCR. This sample has some 900,000 clones, with roughly 15% found just once. This clone was observed a few times. Its antigen remains unidentified. Every donor provided one heparinised blood draw, which averaged approximately 100 mL.

The chain joins TRBV7-8 to TRBJ2-5; 11 bases align to TRBD2. Input material: naive CD4+ T cells from blood. The clonotype originates from a woman under 30 in good health. CDR3 DNA sequence: TGTGCCAGCAGCCACCCATCTACTAGCGGGAGTGGTGGAGAGACCCAGTACTTC. Residues: CASSHPSTSGSGGETQYF.